Each of the 27 T cell receptor beta chains below was sequenced from the same sample in a study of memory CD4+ T cells and cytomegalovirus serostatus. Single viable CD3+CD4+CD8-CD45RO+ cells were sorted as the memory CD4+ T cells. The table came from immunoSEQ multiplex PCR; TCRdb's copy has only in-frame clones and leaves some out. The top ten hold less than 4% of the sample, which has around 99,000 clones, 80% seen once. The material sequenced was memory CD4+ T cells from blood. The source of these receptors is an adult in good health and CMV-seropositive.

The V gene is TRBV21-1, the J gene TRBJ2-5; the table's D call of TRBD1 was not tested on the DNA. TRBV21-1 is designated a pseudogene. The CDR3 loop spans 16 amino acids. DNA for the CDR3: TGTGCCAGCAGCAAAGGGCCCCGGGACAGGGAAAAGACCCAGTACTTC. Translation gives CASSKGPRDREKTQYF.

The chain carries TRBV19 and TRBJ1-2; possible D gene TRBD1, 6 bases. This CDR3 has 13 amino acids. CDR1 and CDR2 (germline): LNHDA, SQIVND (reference sequence). With 7 bases removed from V and 13 bases from J, the gap between germline ends came to 22 bases. CDR3 bases: TGTGCCAGTATTTTCGACAAGAGGGGGGCACTCACCTTC. This encodes CASIFDKRGALTF.

The CDR3 is CASSSQGNTEAFF. The CDR3 region has the DNA TGTGCCAGCAGCTCGCAGGGAAACACTGAAGCTTTCTTT. V gene TRBV7-9 combines with J gene TRBJ1-1, with a weak D call TRBD1 (5 bases). Germline assignment: CDR1 SEHNR and CDR2 FQNEAQ (reference sequence). The V end was cut by 4 bases, the J end by 2 bases, with 8 bases between. CDR3 length equals 13 residues.

The V and J genes are TRBV30 and TRBJ2-7; D perhaps matches TRBD2 (5 bases). The CDR3 runs to 13 residues. The V end was cut by 4 bases, the J end by 0 bases, with 10 bases between. Germline CDR1 and CDR2: GTSNPN and SVGIG (reference sequence). CDR3 sequence (DNA): TGTGCCTGGACCCCGGGGTTCTCCTACGAGCAGTACTTC. Translation gives CAWTPGFSYEQYF.

This clone appeared a few times. The chain uses TRBV4-2 and TRBJ1-1; D remains ambiguous. V dropped 4 bases and J dropped 0 bases, with 9 bases sitting between them. Germline CDR1 reads LGHNA; CDR2 reads YNFKEQ. The CDR3 consists of 14 residues. CDR3 amino acids: CASSRSEMNTEAFF. Here the CDR3 DNA reads TGTGCCAGCAGCCGGTCCGAGATGAACACTGAAGCTTTCTTT.

The chain combines TRBV18 with TRBJ1-4, with a weak D call TRBD1 (6 bases). The germline V gene has CDR1 KGHSH and CDR2 LQKENI. The CDR3 runs to 14 residues. The V gene lost 3 bases and the J gene lost 8 bases, with 13 bases spanning the gap. This chain's CDR3 is CASSPSAGDEKLFF. The CDR3 DNA reads TGTGCCAGCTCACCCTCGGCAGGGGACGAAAAACTGTTTTTT. Full variable domain (remainder filled in from reference TRBV18 and TRBJ1-4): NAGVMQNPRHLVRRRGQEARLRCSPMKGHSHVYWYRQLPEEGLKFMVYLQKENIIDESGMPKERFSAEFPKEGPSILRIQQVVRGDSAAYFCASSPSAGDEKLFFGSGTQLSVL.

The V gene is TRBV15, the J gene TRBJ2-7; D unresolved. V lost 5 bases and J lost 0, with 5 bases in between. The V gene's germline CDR1 is LNHNV and CDR2 YYDKDF (reference sequence). The CDR3 is 12 amino acids. The CDR3 DNA reads as TGTGCCACCAGCCAGAGCTCCTACGAGCAGTACTTC. This sequence encodes CATSQSSYEQYF.

J is TRBJ2-7 and V is TRBV28; 9 bases map to TRBD2. The CDR3 has 15 residues. The V gene's germline CDR1 is MDHEN and CDR2 SYDVKM. V lost 8 bases, J lost 5 bases, and 13 bases stayed unmatched. The CDR3 here is CASLRGASGKDEQYF. CDR3 nucleotides: TGTGCCAGCCTCCGGGGGGCTAGCGGGAAGGACGAGCAGTACTTC.

Only one count was recorded for this clone. This sequence joins TRBV5-5 and TRBJ2-7, with D possibly matching TRBD2 (5 bases). Germline V CDR1 and CDR2: SGHKS, YYEKEE (reference sequence). The CDR3 has 14 amino acids. V was cut by 2 bases and J by 7 bases, with 16 bases left in between. CDR3 nucleotide sequence: TGTGCCAGCAGCTTCGGACTCCCAGTTGGGGAGCAGTACTTC. This sequence encodes CASSFGLPVGEQYF. Full variable domain (remainder filled in from reference TRBV5-5 and TRBJ2-7): DAGVTQSPTHLIKTRGQQVTLRCSPISGHKSVSWYQQVLGQGPQFIFQYYEKEERGRGNFPDRFSARQFPNYSSELNVNALLLGDSALYLCASSFGLPVGEQYFGPGTRLTVT.

This chain links TRBV28 with TRBJ2-5; 7 bases align to TRBD1. CDR1 and CDR2 from the germline V gene are MDHEN and SYDVKM. There are 15 residues in the CDR3. The ends lost 6 bases at V and 4 bases at J; junction bases unmatched: 11. CDR3 amino acids: CASSSDRALGETQYF. CDR3 nucleotide sequence: TGTGCCAGCAGCAGTGACAGGGCCCTGGGAGAGACCCAGTACTTC.

This clone was observed once. The V and J genes are TRBV19 and TRBJ2-1; D might be TRBD2 (7 bases). The length of the CDR3 is 17 residues. V was pared by 4 bases and J by 4 bases, with 20 bases between. Germline lookup yields CDR1 LNHDA and CDR2 SQIVND (reference sequence). The CDR3 nucleotides are TGTGCCAGTAGTAGGGGGGGCCAGGGACCTTTATACAATGAGCAGTTCTTC. It yields the protein CASSRGGQGPLYNEQFF.

V gene TRBV7-6 combines with J gene TRBJ2-1, with a possible D match to TRBD2 (6 bases). CDR3 length: 16 residues. V lost 5 bases and J 0 bases, leaving 14 bases between the germline ends. Germline V gene sequence: CDR1 SGHVS, CDR2 FNYEAQ. CDR3 region: CASSRAGGTSYNEQFF. The CDR3 coding sequence is TGTGCCAGCAGCCGAGCCGGCGGGACCTCCTACAATGAGCAGTTCTTC. Full variable domain (remainder filled in from reference TRBV7-6 and TRBJ2-1): GAGVSQSPRYKVTKRGQDVALRCDPISGHVSLYWYRQALGQGPEFLTYFNYEAQQDKSGLPNDRFSAERPEGSISTLTIQRTEQRDSAMYRCASSRAGGTSYNEQFFGPGTRLTVL.

The DNA of the CDR3 is TGTGCCAGCAGCTTAAGCGGGAGGGCCCAAGGCGAGCAGTACTTC. Translation gives CASSLSGRAQGEQYF. The chain uses TRBV11-3 and TRBJ2-7, with 10 bases that match TRBD2. This CDR3 spans 15 amino acids. The V segment lost 2 bases and the J segment 6 bases; nucleotides outside the gene matches: 7. Per germline, CDR1 SGHNT and CDR2 YENEEA.

As to this clone: Additional DNA sequences in this sample encode the identical CDR3. This rearrangement joins TRBV28 to TRBJ2-7, with 9 bases identical to TRBD1. The CDR3 covers 14 residues. J was trimmed by 1 base and V by 7 bases; bases with no gene match: 5. Germline CDR1 is MDHEN and CDR2 is SYDVKM. The CDR3 DNA sequence: TGTGCCAGCACCTCGGGGACAGGGTCCTACGAGCAGTACTTC. This codes for CASTSGTGSYEQYF. Complete variable domain (other parts from reference TRBV28 and TRBJ2-7): DVKVTQSSRYLVKRTGEKVFLECVQDMDHENMFWYRQDPGLGLRLIYFSYDVKMKEKGDIPEGYSVSREKKERFSLILESASTNQTSMYLCASTSGTGSYEQYFGPGTRLTVT.

CDR3 region: CASSGTREEPQHF. CDR3 sequence (DNA): TGTGCCAGCAGTGGGACGAGGGAGGAGCCCCAGCATTTT. The rearrangement uses TRBV6-6 and TRBJ1-5; weak D call: TRBD1 (5 bases). Looked up from germline, CDR1 is MNHNY and CDR2 is SVGAGI (reference sequence). The V end was cut by 5 bases, the J end by 8 bases, with 13 bases between. The CDR3 totals 13 residues.

This clone came up once. The V gene is TRBV5-6, the J gene TRBJ2-7; 9 bases are shared with TRBD1. Germline V gene sequence: CDR1 SGHDT, CDR2 YYEEEE. Germline trimming cut 4 bases from V and 4 bases from J; bases unmatched to any gene: 6. The CDR3 is made up of 14 amino acids. The CDR3: CASSADRGSYEQYF. Here the CDR3 DNA reads TGTGCCAGCAGCGCGGACAGGGGCTCGTACGAGCAGTACTTC.

This sequence joins TRBV10-3 and TRBJ2-3, with D unclear. V lost 2 bases, J lost 2 bases, and 8 bases lay in between. Germline assignment: CDR1 ENHRY and CDR2 SYGVKD. The CDR3 runs to 14 residues. The CDR3: CAISEVTYTDTQYF. The CDR3 DNA reads TGTGCCATCAGTGAGGTCACGTACACAGATACGCAGTATTTT.

This clone appeared a few times. Within the sample, other DNA sequences also encode this same CDR3. The chain uses TRBV9 and TRBJ2-5, with D perhaps matching TRBD2 (5 bases). Trimming left V 0 bases short and J 5 bases short, with 5 bases between. The CDR3 runs to 12 residues. Germline lookup yields CDR1 SGDLS and CDR2 YYNGEE. The CDR3 loop is CASSVGGETQYF. The CDR3 bases are TGTGCCAGCAGCGTAGGCGGGGAGACCCAGTACTTC.

The CDR3, as DNA: TGCAGCGTTGGAGGGGGCACTGGCTACACCTTC. Protein: CSVGGGTGYTF. The chain couples TRBV29-1 to TRBJ1-2; 7 bases are shared with TRBD1. Per germline, CDR1 SQVTM and CDR2 ANQGSEA. Unmatched junction bases numbered 3, after V lost 4 bases and J lost 7 bases. The CDR3 is 11 residues long. Full variable domain (remainder filled in from reference TRBV29-1 and TRBJ1-2): SAVISQKPSRDICQRGTSLTIQCQVDSQVTMMFWYRQQPGQSLTLIATANQGSEATYESGFVIDKFPISRPNLTFSTLTVSNMSPEDSSIYLCSVGGGTGYTFGSGTRLTVV.

This clone was seen only once. The J gene is TRBJ1-1, the V gene TRBV7-8; TRBD1 matches at 8 bases. V was pared by 5 bases and J by 5 bases, with 7 bases of the junction left unmatched. CDR3 size: 14 residues. CDR1 and CDR2 (germline): SGHVS, FQNEAQ. CDR3 protein: CASSGQGAGTEAFF. The CDR3 nucleotides are TGTGCCAGCAGCGGCCAGGGGGCAGGGACTGAAGCTTTCTTT.

The V gene is TRBV28, the J gene TRBJ2-7, with a tentative D call TRBD1 (6 bases). The V gene lost 1 base and the J gene lost 0 bases, with 10 bases spanning the gap. CDR1 is MDHEN and CDR2 is SYDVKM in the germline V gene. This CDR3 is 15 amino acids long. The CDR3 is CASSLLGTPSYEQYF. The CDR3 bases are TGTGCCAGCAGTTTATTAGGGACACCCTCCTACGAGCAGTACTTC.

V gene TRBV14 combines with J gene TRBJ2-1, with 10 bases fitting TRBD2. There are 17 residues in the CDR3. Germline CDR1 reads SGHDN; CDR2 reads FVKESK. Unmatched junction bases numbered 9, after V lost 6 bases and J lost 1 base. This chain's CDR3 is CASSILAGLGSYNEQFF. CDR3 in DNA: TGTGCCAGCAGTATACTAGCGGGATTGGGTTCCTACAATGAGCAGTTCTTC.

This rearrangement joins TRBV29-1 to TRBJ2-3, with TRBD2 matching over 16 bases. The CDR3 has 16 residues. The V and J ends lost 6 bases and 4 bases, in that order; junction bases with no gene match: 7. The germline V gene encodes CDR1 SQVTM and CDR2 ANQGSEA. DNA of the CDR3: TGCAGCGTCGATGGGACTAGCGGGAGGGCCCCAGATACGCAGTATTTT. This translates into CSVDGTSGRAPDTQYF.

V is TRBV28 and J is TRBJ1-2, with D possibly TRBD1 on 6 matching bases. Between the trimmed V and J ends, which lost 8 bases and 4 bases, there was a span of 14 bases. Germline V gene lookup returns CDR1 MDHEN and CDR2 SYDVKM. This CDR3 region has 13 residues. DNA for the CDR3: TGTGCCAGCCGGGACATCGATCTCTATGGCTACACCTTC. This encodes CASRDIDLYGYTF.

Only a few counts were recorded for this clone. The chain combines TRBV5-1 with TRBJ2-7, with D uncertain. The CDR3 is 14 amino acids. The germline V gene encodes CDR1 SGHRS and CDR2 YFSETQ. The germline V and J ends were trimmed by 4 bases and 0 bases, with 11 bases remaining between them. The CDR3 DNA is TGCGCCAGCAGCCTCTCCGACAACTCCTACGAGCAGTACTTC. Translating it yields CASSLSDNSYEQYF.

The chain carries TRBV7-9 and TRBJ2-2, with D perhaps TRBD1 (5 bases). The CDR3 extends over 13 amino acids. The V and J ends lost 7 bases and 6 bases respectively, with 12 bases between them. Germline-derived CDR1 and CDR2 are SEHNR and FQNEAQ (reference sequence). The CDR3 is CASTIRGAGELFF. The CDR3 nucleotides are TGTGCCAGCACAATAAGGGGCGCCGGGGAGCTGTTTTTT. Supplemented by reference TRBV7-9 and TRBJ2-2, the full variable domain reads DTGVSQNPRHKITKRGQNVTFRCDPISEHNRLYWYRQTLGQGPEFLTYFQNEAQLEKSRLLSDRFSAERPKGSFSTLEIQRTEQGDSAMYLCASTIRGAGELFFGEGSRLTVL.

The genes are TRBV11-2 and TRBJ1-1, with no clear D. There are 12 residues in the CDR3. Trimming stripped 2 bases from V and 3 bases from J, with 4 bases between. Germline-derived CDR1 and CDR2 are SGHAT and FQNNGV. CDR3 sequence (DNA): TGTGCCAGCAGCTTAAGGGACACTGAAGCTTTCTTT. Translation: CASSLRDTEAFF.